These 27 T cell receptor beta chains were sequenced from one sample in a study of T cells in tumors after PD-1 blockade. TCRdb's copy holds only in-frame clones and misses some; the assay was immunoSEQ multiplex PCR. Among about 4,400 clones, about two thirds were seen once, and the ten largest hold under 15%. The sample in question was tumor tissue, obtained before anti-PD-1 treatment. The receptor set was obtained from a human donor with basal cell carcinoma.

V and J are TRBV14 and TRBJ2-2; 7 nucleotides match TRBD1. Germline lookup yields CDR1 SGHDN and CDR2 FVKESK. The length of the CDR3 is 14 residues. V dropped 4 bases and J dropped 3; count of bases not matched to a gene: 2. The CDR3 nucleotides read TGTGCCAGCAGCCCGGGACAGCACACCGGGGAGCTGTTTTTT. Translating gives CASSPGQHTGELFF.

The chain employs TRBV6-2 or TRBV6-3 and TRBJ1-5, with 7 positions matching TRBD1. The trim removed 5 bases at V and 5 bases at J, leaving 9 bases unmatched. This CDR3 has 15 residues. CDR1 and CDR2 from the germline V gene are MNHEY and SVGEGT. CDR3 sequence: CASSTDGTADQPQHF. CDR3 sequence (DNA): TGTGCCAGCAGTACCGACGGGACAGCAGATCAGCCCCAGCATTTT.

This chain links TRBV7-9 with TRBJ1-6; 7 nucleotides agree with TRBD1. Germline V gene sequence: CDR1 SEHNR, CDR2 FQNEAQ (reference sequence). The CDR3 runs 14 residues. J lost 7 bases, V lost 1 base, and 1 base had no gene match. The chain's CDR3 is CASSLDRGNSPLHF. The CDR3 DNA reads TGTGCCAGCAGCTTAGACAGGGGAAATTCACCCCTCCACTTT.

The V and J genes are TRBV29-1 and TRBJ1-4; D is undetermined. Trimming cost V 7 bases and J 0 bases, with 9 bases left between them. Germline-derived CDR1 and CDR2 are SQVTM and ANQGSEA. The CDR3 contains 13 residues. The CDR3 DNA sequence: TGCAGCGCTGCGCAGGCAACTAATGAAAAACTGTTTTTT. Encoded protein: CSAAQATNEKLFF.

Of note for this clone: Distinct nucleotide sequences in the sample also encode this CDR3. This chain uses TRBV20-1 with TRBJ2-5, with D unclear. Trimming cost V 2 bases and J 5 bases, with 6 bases left between them. CDR3 length: 11 amino acids. Germline lookup yields CDR1 DFQATT and CDR2 SNEGSKA (reference sequence). CDR3 bases: TGCAGTGCTAGACCTGAGGAGACCCAGTACTTC. This codes for CSARPEETQYF.

On this clone: A much larger clone differs by one base, so this may be a read error. Other DNA sequences in the sample encode the same CDR3. This sequence joins TRBV28 and TRBJ1-4; possible D gene TRBD1, 5 bases. This CDR3 contains 14 residues. V was pared by 4 bases and J by 3 bases, with 9 bases between. CDR1 MDHEN and CDR2 SYDVKM come from the germline V gene. The CDR3 spells CASSYGTANEKLFF. DNA for the CDR3: TGTGCCAGCAGTTACGGGACGGCTAATGAAAAACTGTTTTTT.

The rearrangement links TRBV3-1 (or the pseudogene TRBV3-2) to TRBJ2-3, with D maybe TRBD1 (5 bases). The germline V gene encodes CDR1 LGHDT and CDR2 YNNKEL (reference sequence). V lost 0 bases to trimming and J lost 0 bases, with 16 bases between them. The CDR3 contains 18 residues. The CDR3 sequence: CASSQDQDIFPSTDTQYF. DNA of the CDR3: TGTGCCAGCAGCCAAGATCAGGACATTTTCCCTAGCACAGATACGCAGTATTTT.

This sequence joins TRBV27 and TRBJ2-1; D is tentatively TRBD1 or TRBD2 (6 bases each). This CDR3 spans 15 amino acids. Trimming removed 6 bases from V and 8 bases from J, with 20 bases in between. Germline CDR1 is MNHEY and CDR2 is SMNVEV (reference sequence). In DNA form, the CDR3 reads TGTGCCAGCAGCCCGGACACCGGGGGCACCCATGAGCAGTTCTTC. Residues: CASSPDTGGTHEQFF.

The genes are TRBV7-8 and TRBJ1-1; D gene ambiguous. The CDR3 is made up of 18 amino acids. The ends were cut back, 4 bases at V and 0 bases at J, with 21 bases in the middle. Germline CDR1 reads SGHVS; CDR2 reads FQNEAQ. CDR3 loop: CASSSSRRASPMNTEAFF. The CDR3 coding sequence is TGTGCCAGCAGCTCCTCGAGACGGGCTTCCCCTATGAACACTGAAGCTTTCTTT.

The chain couples TRBV19 to TRBJ1-5; no definite D call. CDR3 length: 12 amino acids. The germline CDR1 and CDR2 sequences are LNHDA and SQIVND (reference sequence). V was pared by 11 bases and J by 9 bases, with 17 bases between. The CDR3 DNA is TGTGCCGGTGGACGGGATGAGCGGCCCCAGCATTTT. This gives the protein CAGGRDERPQHF.

This chain connects TRBV30 to TRBJ1-5; 11 nucleotides match TRBD1. After removal of 2 bases from V and 2 bases from J, the junction contained 11 bases not matched to a gene. The CDR3 covers 18 residues. The germline CDR1 and CDR2 sequences are GTSNPN and SVGIG (reference sequence). The CDR3 sequence is CAWSLKKGTGGGNQPQHF. The CDR3 DNA reads TGTGCCTGGAGTCTAAAAAAAGGGACAGGGGGTGGCAATCAGCCCCAGCATTTT. Complete variable domain (other parts from reference TRBV30 and TRBJ1-5): SQTIHQWPATLVQPVGSPLSLECTVEGTSNPNLYWYRQAAGRGLQLLFYSVGIGQISSEVPQNLSASRPQDRQFILSSKKLLLSDSGFYLCAWSLKKGTGGGNQPQHFGDGTRLSIL.

This chain links TRBV18 with TRBJ2-7; D is ambiguous. V was cut by 4 bases and J by 3 bases, with 10 bases left in between. CDR1 is KGHSH, CDR2 LQKENI, per germline. The CDR3 is made up of 13 amino acids. The CDR3 DNA reads TGTGCCAGCTCACGGGAAGTTTTCTACGAGCAGTACTTC. This codes for CASSREVFYEQYF.

The chain couples TRBV9 to TRBJ2-3; 10 bases match TRBD2. The trim removed 2 bases at V and 2 bases at J, leaving 5 bases unmatched. The CDR3 sequence is 16 residues long. CDR1 is SGDLS and CDR2 is YYNGEE in the germline V gene. CDR3 in amino acids: CASSVSGGIDTDTQYF. The CDR3 coding sequence is TGTGCCAGCAGCGTTAGCGGGGGGATCGACACAGATACGCAGTATTTT.

This chain joins TRBV6-5 and TRBJ2-7; D ambiguous. Trimming removed 3 bases from V and 10 bases from J, with 10 bases in between. Germline V gene data show CDR1 as MNHEY and CDR2 as SVGAGI. The CDR3 runs 11 residues. The CDR3 bases are TGTGCCAGCAGTTATCAAAGGGCTCAGTACTTC. Its protein product is CASSYQRAQYF.

This chain uses TRBV19 with TRBJ2-3; D remains ambiguous. The CDR3 loop spans 14 amino acids. V dropped 3 bases and J dropped 0 bases, with 7 bases sitting between them. From germline, CDR1 is LNHDA and CDR2 SQIVND (reference sequence). The CDR3 DNA reads TGTGCCAGTAGTATTCTCGGCAGCACAGATACGCAGTATTTT. This sequence encodes CASSILGSTDTQYF.

The V gene is TRBV2, the J gene TRBJ2-1, with 9 bases aligning to TRBD1. Trimming cost V 4 bases and J 5 bases; bases outside gene matches: 6. CDR3 length: 15 amino acids. The V gene's germline CDR1 is SNHLY and CDR2 FYNNEI. CDR3 residues: CASSAQGAHHNEQFF. The CDR3 DNA sequence: TGTGCCAGCAGTGCACAGGGGGCCCATCACAATGAGCAGTTCTTC.

V is TRBV28 and J is TRBJ1-2, with D perhaps matching TRBD1 (6 bases). Germline-derived CDR1 and CDR2 are MDHEN and SYDVKM. The V end was cut by 0 bases, the J end by 8 bases, with 13 bases between. The CDR3 spans 14 residues. CDR3 residues: CASSLWGHRAGYTF. The CDR3 region has the DNA TGTGCCAGCAGTTTATGGGGACATAGGGCGGGCTACACCTTC.

By share, this clone counts as large. Within the sample, other DNA sequences also encode this same CDR3. The V call is TRBV18, the J call TRBJ1-2, with D unresolved. The germline gives CDR1 KGHSH, CDR2 LQKENI. The CDR3 totals 14 residues. V lost 0 bases and J lost 4, with 9 bases in between. The CDR3: CASSPPTESYGYTF. The CDR3 DNA follows: TGTGCCAGCTCACCACCTACAGAGAGCTATGGCTACACCTTC.

J is TRBJ1-6 and V is TRBV10-3; 7 nucleotides align to TRBD1. The CDR3 loop spans 13 amino acids. From germline, CDR1 is ENHRY and CDR2 SYGVKD. Trimming cost V 2 bases and J 8 bases; bases outside gene matches: 0. CDR3 region: CAISEDRDSPLHF. The CDR3 DNA reads TGTGCCATCAGTGAGGACAGGGATTCACCCCTCCACTTT.

The CDR3 spells CASSPLEVSSTDTQYF. The CDR3, as DNA: TGTGCCAGCAGCCCGCTAGAAGTCTCTAGCACAGATACGCAGTATTTT. The chain has TRBV28 and TRBJ2-3; D remains ambiguous. The CDR3 is 16 amino acids. The V gene lost 6 bases and the J gene lost 0 bases, with 16 bases spanning the gap. Germline CDR1 reads MDHEN; CDR2 reads SYDVKM.

The J gene is TRBJ1-1, the V gene TRBV29-1; D is possibly TRBD1 (6 bases). Trimming took 7 bases from V and 3 from J, leaving 18 bases between them. In germline, CDR1 is SQVTM, CDR2 ANQGSEA. The CDR3 extends over 14 amino acids. CDR3 loop: CSAQRGAGDTEAFF. The CDR3 bases are TGCAGCGCCCAAAGGGGGGCTGGGGACACTGAAGCTTTCTTT.

The V call is TRBV6-1, the J call TRBJ2-1; 8 bases align to TRBD2. After removal of 1 base from V and 2 bases from J, the junction contained 4 bases not matched to a gene. CDR1 is MNHNS, CDR2 SASEGT, per germline. The CDR3 extends over 16 amino acids. In DNA form, the CDR3 reads TGTGCCAGCAGTGAAGTGGCGGGAGGTACCTACAATGAGCAGTTCTTC. Translating gives CASSEVAGGTYNEQFF.

V and J are TRBV2 and TRBJ2-1; 12 nucleotides match TRBD2. The junction had 6 bases not matched to a gene; V was cut back by 6 bases and J by 3 bases. In germline, CDR1 is SNHLY, CDR2 FYNNEI. CDR3 length: 16 amino acids. The DNA of the CDR3 is TGTGCCAGCAGGCCTAGCGGGGGGGTTAGCTACAATGAGCAGTTCTTC. This codes for CASRPSGGVSYNEQFF.

The chain recombines TRBV30 with TRBJ1-2, with D hard to call. Germline V gives CDR1 GTSNPN, CDR2 SVGIG (reference sequence). Trimming took 4 bases from V and 0 from J, leaving 9 bases between them. The CDR3 runs to 13 residues. Here the CDR3 reads CAWTDQANYGYTF. DNA for the CDR3: TGTGCCTGGACGGACCAAGCTAACTATGGCTACACCTTC.

The V gene is TRBV30, the J gene TRBJ1-6; D is uncertain. Germline V CDR1 and CDR2: GTSNPN, SVGIG (reference sequence). Trimming removed 4 bases from V and 8 bases from J, with 18 bases in between. The CDR3 extends over 15 amino acids. The CDR3 loop is CAWNPGEGLDSPLHF. CDR3 in DNA: TGTGCCTGGAATCCGGGAGAGGGTTTGGATTCACCCCTCCACTTT. The whole variable domain, filled in from reference TRBV30 and TRBJ1-6, reads SQTIHQWPATLVQPVGSPLSLECTVEGTSNPNLYWYRQAAGRGLQLLFYSVGIGQISSEVPQNLSASRPQDRQFILSSKKLLLSDSGFYLCAWNPGEGLDSPLHFGNGTRLTVT.

The CDR3 region has the DNA TGTGCCAGCAGCGCCTCGCCTCACACTGAAGCTTTCTTT. Its translation is CASSASPHTEAFF. The rearrangement uses TRBV9 and TRBJ1-1; D is unresolved. The CDR3 consists of 13 residues. Germline V CDR1 and CDR2: SGDLS, YYNGEE. Trimming pared 3 bases from V and 3 bases from J, leaving 9 bases between.

This clone occurred a few times. V gene TRBV5-1 combines with J gene TRBJ2-3; 16 bases map to TRBD2. CDR3 length: 17 residues. Looked up from germline, CDR1 is SGHRS and CDR2 is YFSETQ. Losses at the gene ends were 4 bases for V and 4 bases for J; bases not matched to a gene: 6. CDR3 sequence reads: CASSPPGLAGGPDTQYF. The CDR3 nucleotides read TGCGCCAGCAGCCCCCCGGGACTAGCGGGGGGGCCAGATACGCAGTATTTT.